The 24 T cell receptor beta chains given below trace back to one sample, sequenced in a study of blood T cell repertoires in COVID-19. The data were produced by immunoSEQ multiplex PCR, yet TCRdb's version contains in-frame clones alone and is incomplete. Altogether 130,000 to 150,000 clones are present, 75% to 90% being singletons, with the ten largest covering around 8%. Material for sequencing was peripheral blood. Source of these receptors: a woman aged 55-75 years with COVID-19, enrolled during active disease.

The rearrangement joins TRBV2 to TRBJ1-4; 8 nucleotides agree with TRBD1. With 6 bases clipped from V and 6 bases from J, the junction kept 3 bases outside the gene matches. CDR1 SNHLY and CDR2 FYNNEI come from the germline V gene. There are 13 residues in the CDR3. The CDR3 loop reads CASRTGAYEKLFF. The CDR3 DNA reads TGTGCCAGCAGGACAGGGGCTTATGAAAAACTGTTTTTT.

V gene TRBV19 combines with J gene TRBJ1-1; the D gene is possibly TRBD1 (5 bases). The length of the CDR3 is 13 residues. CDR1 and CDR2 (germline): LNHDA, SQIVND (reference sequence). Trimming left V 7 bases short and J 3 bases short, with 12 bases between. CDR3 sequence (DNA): TGTGCCAGTAAATGGGGGGGACACACTGAAGCTTTCTTT. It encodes CASKWGGHTEAFF.

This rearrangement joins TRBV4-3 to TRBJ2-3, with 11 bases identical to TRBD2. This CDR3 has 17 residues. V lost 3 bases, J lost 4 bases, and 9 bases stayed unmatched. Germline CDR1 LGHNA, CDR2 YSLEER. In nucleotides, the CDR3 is TGCGCCAGCAGCCACCCCATAGCGGGGGGGCACCCAGATACGCAGTATTTT. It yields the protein CASSHPIAGGHPDTQYF.

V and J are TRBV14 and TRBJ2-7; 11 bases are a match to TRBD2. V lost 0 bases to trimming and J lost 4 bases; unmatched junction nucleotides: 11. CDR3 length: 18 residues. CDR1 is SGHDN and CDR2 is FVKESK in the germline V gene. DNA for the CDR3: TGTGCCAGCAGCCAAGATCCCCGGCTAGCGGGGGGCCGGTACGAGCAGTACTTC. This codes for CASSQDPRLAGGRYEQYF.

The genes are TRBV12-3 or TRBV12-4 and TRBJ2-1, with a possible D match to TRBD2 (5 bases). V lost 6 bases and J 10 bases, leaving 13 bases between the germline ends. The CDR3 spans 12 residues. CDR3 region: CASSRLLNEQFF. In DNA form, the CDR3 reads TGTGCCAGCAGCCGACTACTGAACGAGCAGTTCTTC.

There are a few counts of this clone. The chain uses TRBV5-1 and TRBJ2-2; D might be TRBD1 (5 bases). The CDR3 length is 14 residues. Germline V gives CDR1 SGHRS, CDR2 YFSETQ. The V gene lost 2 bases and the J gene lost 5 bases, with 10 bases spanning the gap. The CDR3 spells CASSLSQGTGELFF. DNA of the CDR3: TGCGCCAGCAGCTTAAGCCAGGGAACCGGGGAGCTGTTTTTT.

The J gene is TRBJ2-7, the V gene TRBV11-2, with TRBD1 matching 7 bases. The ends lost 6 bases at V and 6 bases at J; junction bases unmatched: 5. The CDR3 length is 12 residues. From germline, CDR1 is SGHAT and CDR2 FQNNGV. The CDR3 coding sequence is TGTGCCAGCAGAGCAGACAGGGCCGAGCAGTACTTC. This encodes CASRADRAEQYF.

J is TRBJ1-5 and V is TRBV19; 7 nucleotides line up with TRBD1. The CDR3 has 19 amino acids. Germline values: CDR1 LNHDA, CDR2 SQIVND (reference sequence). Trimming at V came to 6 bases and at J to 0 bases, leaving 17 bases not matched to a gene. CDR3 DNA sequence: TGTGCCAGTAGGCCGAGAAGACAGGGATGGGATTATAGCAATCAGCCCCAGCATTTT. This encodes CASRPRRQGWDYSNQPQHF.

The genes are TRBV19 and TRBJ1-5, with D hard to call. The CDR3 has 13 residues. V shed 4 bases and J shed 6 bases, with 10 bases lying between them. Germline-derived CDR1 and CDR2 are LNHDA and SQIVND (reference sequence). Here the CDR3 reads CASSSSMPQPQHF. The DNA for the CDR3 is TGTGCCAGTAGTAGTTCTATGCCTCAGCCCCAGCATTTT.

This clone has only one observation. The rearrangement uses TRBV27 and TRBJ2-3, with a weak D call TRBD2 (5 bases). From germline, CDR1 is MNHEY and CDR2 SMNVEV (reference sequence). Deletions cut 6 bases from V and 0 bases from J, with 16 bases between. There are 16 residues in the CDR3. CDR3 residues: CASSKLGVTSTDTQYF. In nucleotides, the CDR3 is TGTGCCAGCAGCAAACTCGGGGTAACTAGCACAGATACGCAGTATTTT.

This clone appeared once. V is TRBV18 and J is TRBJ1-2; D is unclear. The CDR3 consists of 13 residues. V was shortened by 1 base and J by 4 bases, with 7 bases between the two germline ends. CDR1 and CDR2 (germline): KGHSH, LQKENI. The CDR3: CASSPLSVYGYTF. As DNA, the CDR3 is TGTGCCAGCTCACCACTCAGCGTCTATGGCTACACCTTC.

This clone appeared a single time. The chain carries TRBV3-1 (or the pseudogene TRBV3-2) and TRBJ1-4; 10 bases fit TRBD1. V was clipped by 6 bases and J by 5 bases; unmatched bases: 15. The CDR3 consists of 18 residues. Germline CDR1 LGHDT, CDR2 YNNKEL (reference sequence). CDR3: CASSHTGTGVYGNEKLFF. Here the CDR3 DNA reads TGTGCCAGCAGTCACACCGGGACAGGGGTTTACGGCAATGAAAAACTGTTTTTT.

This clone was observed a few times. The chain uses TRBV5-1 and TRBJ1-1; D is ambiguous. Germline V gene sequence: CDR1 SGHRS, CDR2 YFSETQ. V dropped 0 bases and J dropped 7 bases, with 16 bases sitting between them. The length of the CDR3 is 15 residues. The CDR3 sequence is CASSLALTGSGEAFF. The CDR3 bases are TGCGCCAGCAGCTTGGCCCTGACTGGGAGTGGTGAAGCTTTCTTT.

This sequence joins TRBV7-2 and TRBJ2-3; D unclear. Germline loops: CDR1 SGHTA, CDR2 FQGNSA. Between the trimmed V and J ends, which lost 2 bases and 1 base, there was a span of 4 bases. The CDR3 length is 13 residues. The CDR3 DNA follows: TGTGCCAGCAGCTTACCGGGCACAGATACGCAGTATTTT. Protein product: CASSLPGTDTQYF. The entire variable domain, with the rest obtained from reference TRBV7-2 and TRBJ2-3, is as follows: GAGVSQSPSNKVTEKGKDVELRCDPISGHTALYWYRQSLGQGLEFLIYFQGNSAPDKSGLPSDRFSAERTGGSVSTLTIQRTQQEDSAVYLCASSLPGTDTQYFGPGTRLTVL.

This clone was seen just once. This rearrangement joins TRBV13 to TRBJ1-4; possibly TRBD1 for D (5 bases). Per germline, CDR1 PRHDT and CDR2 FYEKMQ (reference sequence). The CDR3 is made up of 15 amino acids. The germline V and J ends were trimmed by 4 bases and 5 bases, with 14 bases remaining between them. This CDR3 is CASSSRGGMNEKLFF. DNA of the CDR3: TGTGCCAGCAGCTCCCGTGGGGGGATGAATGAAAAACTGTTTTTT.

The CDR3 sequence: CASSTQGDPNSPLHF. For the CDR3, the DNA is TGTGCCAGTAGTACCCAGGGGGACCCAAATTCACCCCTCCACTTT. The rearrangement links TRBV19 to TRBJ1-6; 7 bases are shared with TRBD1. CDR1 LNHDA and CDR2 SQIVND come from the germline V gene (reference sequence). J lost 7 bases, V lost 4 bases, and 7 bases had no gene match. CDR3 size: 15 residues.

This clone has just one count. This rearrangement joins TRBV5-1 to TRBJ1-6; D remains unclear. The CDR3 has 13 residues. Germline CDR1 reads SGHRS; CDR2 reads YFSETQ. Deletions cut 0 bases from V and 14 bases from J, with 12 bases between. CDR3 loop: CASSLAGFVALHF. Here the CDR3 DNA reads TGCGCCAGCAGCTTGGCCGGGTTCGTGGCCCTCCACTTT.

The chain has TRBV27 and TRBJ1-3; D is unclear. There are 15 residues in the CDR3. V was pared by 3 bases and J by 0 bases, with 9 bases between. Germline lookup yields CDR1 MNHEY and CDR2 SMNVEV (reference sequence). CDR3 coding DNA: TGTGCCAGCAGTTTTTCGCACAGCTCTGGAAACACCATATATTTT. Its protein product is CASSFSHSSGNTIYF.

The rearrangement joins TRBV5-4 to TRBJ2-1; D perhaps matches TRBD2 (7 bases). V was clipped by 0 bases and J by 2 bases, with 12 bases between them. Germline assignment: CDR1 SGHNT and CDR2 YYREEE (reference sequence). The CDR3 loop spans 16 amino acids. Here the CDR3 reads CASSLALGGPYNEQFF. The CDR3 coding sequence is TGTGCCAGCAGCTTGGCCCTCGGGGGGCCCTACAATGAGCAGTTCTTC.

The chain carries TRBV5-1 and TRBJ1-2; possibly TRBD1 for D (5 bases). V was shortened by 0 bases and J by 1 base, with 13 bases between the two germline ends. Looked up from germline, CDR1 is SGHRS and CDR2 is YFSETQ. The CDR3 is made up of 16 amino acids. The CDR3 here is CASSLEFWGSNYGYTF. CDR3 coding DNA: TGCGCCAGCAGCTTGGAGTTTTGGGGCAGTAACTATGGCTACACCTTC.

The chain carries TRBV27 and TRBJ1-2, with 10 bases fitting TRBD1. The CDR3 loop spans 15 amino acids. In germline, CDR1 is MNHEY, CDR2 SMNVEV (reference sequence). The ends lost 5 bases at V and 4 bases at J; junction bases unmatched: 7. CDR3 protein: CASSKARDRGYGYTF. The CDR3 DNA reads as TGTGCCAGCAGTAAGGCACGGGACAGGGGCTATGGCTACACCTTC.

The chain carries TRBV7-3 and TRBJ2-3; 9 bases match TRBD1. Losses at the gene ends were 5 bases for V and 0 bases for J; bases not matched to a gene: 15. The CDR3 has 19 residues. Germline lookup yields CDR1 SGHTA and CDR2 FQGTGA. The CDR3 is CASSPHWVGTGTSTDTQYF. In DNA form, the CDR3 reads TGTGCCAGCAGCCCTCACTGGGTCGGGACAGGGACTAGCACAGATACGCAGTATTTT.

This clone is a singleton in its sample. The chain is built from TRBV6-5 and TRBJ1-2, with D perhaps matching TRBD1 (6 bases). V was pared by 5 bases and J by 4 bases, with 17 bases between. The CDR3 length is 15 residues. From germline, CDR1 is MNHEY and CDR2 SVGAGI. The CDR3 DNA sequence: TGTGCCAGCAGTCATATGGGGGGGGGCGTCTATGGCTACACCTTC. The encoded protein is CASSHMGGGVYGYTF.

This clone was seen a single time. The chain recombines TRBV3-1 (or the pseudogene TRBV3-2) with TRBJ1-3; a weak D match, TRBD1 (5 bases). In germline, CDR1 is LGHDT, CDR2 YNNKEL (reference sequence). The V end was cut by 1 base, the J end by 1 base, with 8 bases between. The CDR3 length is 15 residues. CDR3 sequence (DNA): TGTGCCAGCAGCCAAGTAGCAGGGTCTGGAAACACCATATATTTT. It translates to CASSQVAGSGNTIYF.